These 23 T cell receptor beta chains came from one sample sequenced in a study of shared clonotypes between healthy human individuals. Profiling relied on immunoSEQ multiplex PCR, and the TCRdb table lists in-frame clones only, not all of them. Of around 580,000 clones listed, 95% to 98% are singletons. It was CD45RO-negative cells, positively selected for CCR7, that made up naive CD8 cells, with terminally differentiated effector memory CD45RA+ cells excluded. Sequenced input: naive CD8+ T cells sorted from blood. The receptors shown here come from a man aged 25 to 45 in good health.

Regarding this clone: Other DNA sequences in this specimen translate into the identical CDR3. The V gene is TRBV7-9, the J gene TRBJ2-7; no definite D call. This CDR3 region has 12 residues. Germline-derived CDR1 and CDR2 are SEHNR and FQNEAQ (reference sequence). V dropped 1 base and J dropped 4 bases, with 5 bases sitting between them. This chain's CDR3 is CASSLGAYEQYF. The DNA of the CDR3 is TGTGCCAGCAGCTTAGGGGCGTACGAGCAGTACTTC.

The rearrangement uses TRBV28 and TRBJ2-1, with 12 positions matching TRBD1. CDR1 and CDR2 from the germline V gene are MDHEN and SYDVKM. This CDR3 is 15 amino acids long. J gave up 9 bases and V 6 bases, and 9 bases lay outside the gene matches. CDR3: CASRPNRDRGPEQFF. CDR3 sequence (DNA): TGTGCCAGCAGGCCAAACCGGGACAGGGGGCCTGAGCAGTTCTTC.

This chain joins TRBV5-5 and TRBJ2-1, with D maybe TRBD2 (6 bases). CDR3 length: 16 residues. V lost 7 bases and J 0 bases, leaving 17 bases between the germline ends. CDR1 SGHKS and CDR2 YYEKEE come from the germline V gene (reference sequence). The CDR3 sequence: CASPMQREISYNEQFF. CDR3 DNA sequence: TGTGCCAGCCCTATGCAACGGGAGATCTCCTACAATGAGCAGTTCTTC.

The chain is built from TRBV7-9 and TRBJ2-7; D gene unclear. This CDR3 has 14 amino acids. Germline V gene sequence: CDR1 SEHNR, CDR2 FQNEAQ (reference sequence). The V and J ends lost 0 bases and 2 bases respectively, with 8 bases between them. As DNA, the CDR3 is TGTGCCAGCAGCTTAGCGCATGATGCCTACGAGCAGTACTTC. Translated, it gives CASSLAHDAYEQYF.

This chain uses TRBV11-2 with TRBJ2-7, with D uncertain. This CDR3 is built from 17 residues. The germline V gene has CDR1 SGHAT and CDR2 FQNNGV. Trimming left V 3 bases short and J 1 base short, with 19 bases between. The CDR3 nucleotides are TGTGCCAGCAGCTTCCCTGCGAAGGAGCATTTATCCTACGAGCAGTACTTC. Translated, it gives CASSFPAKEHLSYEQYF. Full variable domain (remainder filled in from reference TRBV11-2 and TRBJ2-7): EAGVAQSPRYKIIEKRQSVAFWCNPISGHATLYWYQQILGQGPKLLIQFQNNGVVDDSQLPKDRFSAERLKGVDSTLKIQPAKLEDSAVYLCASSFPAKEHLSYEQYFGPGTRLTVT.

The V call is TRBV7-9, the J call TRBJ2-7; the match to TRBD1 covers 9 bases. V lost 2 bases, J lost 5 bases, and 7 bases stayed unmatched. CDR3 length equals 15 residues. Germline V lookup: CDR1 SEHNR, CDR2 FQNEAQ (reference sequence). CDR3: CASSLIGTGLDEQYF. As DNA, the CDR3 is TGTGCCAGCAGCTTAATTGGGACAGGGTTGGACGAGCAGTACTTC. Combining the CDR3 with reference TRBV7-9 and TRBJ2-7 gives the whole variable domain DTGVSQNPRHKITKRGQNVTFRCDPISEHNRLYWYRQTLGQGPEFLTYFQNEAQLEKSRLLSDRFSAERPKGSFSTLEIQRTEQGDSAMYLCASSLIGTGLDEQYFGPGTRLTVT.

The chain joins TRBV27 to TRBJ2-7, with a weak D call TRBD2 (5 bases). The V gene lost 5 bases and the J gene lost 0 bases, with 8 bases spanning the gap. Per the germline V gene, CDR1 is MNHEY and CDR2 is SMNVEV (reference sequence). This CDR3 has 13 residues. CDR3 DNA: TGTGCCAGCAGTATTCGGGACTCCTACGAGCAGTACTTC. Translation gives CASSIRDSYEQYF.

This sequence joins TRBV7-9 and TRBJ2-3; no clear D gene. Trimming left V 0 bases short and J 9 bases short, with 13 bases between. Germline assignment: CDR1 SEHNR and CDR2 FQNEAQ (reference sequence). The CDR3 loop spans 14 amino acids. Written as DNA, the CDR3 is TGTGCCAGCAGCTTAGCGTTGGACCCCGGGACGCAGTATTTT. Amino acid sequence: CASSLALDPGTQYF.

The chain uses TRBV5-5 and TRBJ2-1; maybe TRBD1 (6 bases). The germline gives CDR1 SGHKS, CDR2 YYEKEE (reference sequence). The CDR3 sequence is 14 residues long. Deletions cut 2 bases from V and 3 bases from J, with 9 bases between. The CDR3 coding sequence is TGTGCCAGCAGCTTAGGGGGTGGCTACAATGAGCAGTTCTTC. This translates into CASSLGGGYNEQFF.

The V gene is TRBV2, the J gene TRBJ2-1; D is unresolved. This CDR3 contains 13 residues. Trimming left V 6 bases short and J 4 bases short, with 10 bases between. CDR1 is SNHLY and CDR2 is FYNNEI in the germline V gene. The CDR3 sequence: CASSPLRYNEQFF. The DNA of the CDR3 is TGTGCCAGCAGCCCACTACGGTACAATGAGCAGTTCTTC.

V usage is TRBV7-9 and J usage is TRBJ2-5; the D gene is possibly TRBD1 (6 bases). Trimming shortened V by 5 bases and J by 5 bases, and 21 bases separated the two germline ends. Germline-derived CDR1 and CDR2 are SEHNR and FQNEAQ (reference sequence). CDR3 size: 16 residues. CDR3 in DNA: TGTGCCAGCAGCCATCCTCCAGGGGAAGGGTGGGAGACCCAGTACTTC. It is translated as CASSHPPGEGWETQYF.

The rearrangement uses TRBV4-3 and TRBJ2-1, with 9 bases matching TRBD1. The CDR3 spans 15 residues. Germline trimming cut 3 bases from V and 4 bases from J; bases unmatched to any gene: 4. Germline V gene sequence: CDR1 LGHNA, CDR2 YSLEER. For the CDR3, the DNA is TGCGCCAGCAGCCATGCCGGGACAGGGTACAATGAGCAGTTCTTC. Its protein product is CASSHAGTGYNEQFF.

This sequence joins TRBV29-1 and TRBJ1-1; tentative D call: TRBD1 (6 bases). This CDR3 has 14 amino acids. Trimming left V 7 bases short and J 11 bases short, with 26 bases between. The germline CDR1 and CDR2 sequences are SQVTM and ANQGSEA. CDR3 bases: TGCAGCGCCAAGACTGGTACAGGGAGATCGGAGGCTTTCTTT. Translated: CSAKTGTGRSEAFF. Drawing the rest from reference TRBV29-1 and TRBJ1-1, the complete variable domain is SAVISQKPSRDICQRGTSLTIQCQVDSQVTMMFWYRQQPGQSLTLIATANQGSEATYESGFVIDKFPISRPNLTFSTLTVSNMSPEDSSIYLCSAKTGTGRSEAFFGQGTRLTVV.

The genes are TRBV7-2 and TRBJ2-7; D gene unclear. The V and J ends lost 8 bases and 3 bases respectively, with 20 bases between them. The CDR3 runs 15 residues. The germline CDR1 and CDR2 sequences are SGHTA and FQGNSA. This chain's CDR3 is CASAEAAVPNYEQYF. The CDR3 DNA follows: TGTGCCAGCGCAGAAGCCGCCGTTCCTAACTACGAGCAGTACTTC.

The chain carries TRBV27 and TRBJ2-7; 10 bases agree with TRBD2. Germline V gene lookup returns CDR1 MNHEY and CDR2 SMNVEV (reference sequence). J was trimmed by 3 bases and V by 0 bases; bases with no gene match: 11. The CDR3 totals 18 residues. CDR3 protein: CASSLSHVASGSYYEQYF. CDR3 nucleotides: TGTGCCAGCAGTTTATCCCATGTGGCTAGCGGGAGCTACTACGAGCAGTACTTC.

The chain combines TRBV7-8 with TRBJ1-2, with 10 positions matching TRBD1. The CDR3 consists of 16 residues. Per the germline V gene, CDR1 is SGHVS and CDR2 is FQNEAQ. With 8 bases clipped from V and 0 bases from J, the junction kept 9 bases outside the gene matches. The CDR3 region is CASGQGELLPNYGYTF. The CDR3, as DNA: TGTGCCAGCGGACAGGGGGAACTCCTTCCTAACTATGGCTACACCTTC.

This clone was seen once. CDR3 coding DNA: TGTGCCAGCAGCCTCCCACAGGGACGGGTCTACAATGAGCAGTTCTTC. This sequence encodes CASSLPQGRVYNEQFF. This chain links TRBV7-9 with TRBJ2-1; D is perhaps TRBD1 (6 bases). Germline lookup yields CDR1 SEHNR and CDR2 FQNEAQ (reference sequence). The CDR3 has 16 residues. Between the trimmed V and J ends, which lost 5 bases and 3 bases, there was a span of 17 bases.

CDR3 sequence (DNA): TGCGCCAGCAGCTTGGCCAGGGGTGAAGCTTTCTTT. This translates into CASSLARGEAFF. This chain joins TRBV5-1 and TRBJ1-1, with D maybe TRBD1 (6 bases). CDR1 is SGHRS and CDR2 is YFSETQ in the germline V gene. CDR3 length: 12 amino acids. Deletions cut 0 bases from V and 7 bases from J, with 7 bases between.

CDR3 sequence: CASSQDYYTGELFF. CDR3 sequence (DNA): TGTGCCAGCAGCCAAGACTATTATACCGGGGAGCTGTTTTTT. The chain links TRBV4-2 to TRBJ2-2; D uncertain. CDR3 length: 14 amino acids. V was pared by 0 bases and J by 5 bases, with 7 bases between. Germline V gives CDR1 LGHNA, CDR2 YNFKEQ.

The chain combines TRBV29-1 with TRBJ2-3; D gene unclear. Looked up from germline, CDR1 is SQVTM and CDR2 is ANQGSEA. The length of the CDR3 is 13 residues. V lost 4 bases and J lost 2, with 10 bases in between. In nucleotides, the CDR3 is TGCAGCGTTGTGCCCATCCCCACAGATACGCAGTATTTT. This translates into CSVVPIPTDTQYF.

The chain has TRBV2 and TRBJ2-3; no clear D. Trimming pared 6 bases from V and 2 bases from J, leaving 9 bases between. The CDR3 is 13 amino acids. Germline values: CDR1 SNHLY, CDR2 FYNNEI. In nucleotides, the CDR3 is TGTGCCAGCAGGAGGAGTGCCACAGATACGCAGTATTTT. It is translated as CASRRSATDTQYF.

The table lists this clone with a count of one. The same CDR3 arises from other DNA sequences in this sample as well. The chain recombines TRBV19 with TRBJ2-7; D gene uncertain. CDR3 length: 13 residues. CDR1 LNHDA and CDR2 SQIVND come from the germline V gene (reference sequence). V was trimmed by 3 bases and J by 3 bases, leaving 9 bases between them. CDR3 DNA sequence: TGTGCCAGTAGTATCGTAGGCAGCTACGAGCAGTACTTC. It yields the protein CASSIVGSYEQYF.

The V and J genes are TRBV19 and TRBJ2-1, with no clear D. The CDR3 covers 13 residues. Germline V lookup: CDR1 LNHDA, CDR2 SQIVND (reference sequence). Trimming took off 7 bases at V and 3 bases at J, with 10 bases between the two ends. DNA for the CDR3: TGTGCCAGTAATACTGACCTCTACAATGAGCAGTTCTTC. Its protein is CASNTDLYNEQFF.